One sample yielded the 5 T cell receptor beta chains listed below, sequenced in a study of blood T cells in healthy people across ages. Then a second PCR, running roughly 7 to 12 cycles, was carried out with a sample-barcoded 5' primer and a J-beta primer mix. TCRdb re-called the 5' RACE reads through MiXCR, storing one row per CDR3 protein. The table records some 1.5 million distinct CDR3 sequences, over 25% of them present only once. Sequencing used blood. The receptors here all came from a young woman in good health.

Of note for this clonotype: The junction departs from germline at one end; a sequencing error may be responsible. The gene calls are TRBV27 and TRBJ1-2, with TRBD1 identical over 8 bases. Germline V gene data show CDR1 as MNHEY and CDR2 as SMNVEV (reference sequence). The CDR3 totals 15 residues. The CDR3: CASSPSLDRGYGCTF. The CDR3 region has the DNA TGTGCCAGCAGTCCATCGCTAGACAGGGGCTATGGCTGCACCTTC.

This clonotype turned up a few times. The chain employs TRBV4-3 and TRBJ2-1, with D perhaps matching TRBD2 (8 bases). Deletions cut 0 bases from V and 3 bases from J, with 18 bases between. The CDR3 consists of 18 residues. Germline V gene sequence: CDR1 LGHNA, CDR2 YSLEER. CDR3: CASSQEGGLAGGYNEQFF. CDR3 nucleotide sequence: TGCGCCAGCAGCCAAGAAGGGGGCCTAGCGGGCGGCTACAATGAGCAGTTCTTC.

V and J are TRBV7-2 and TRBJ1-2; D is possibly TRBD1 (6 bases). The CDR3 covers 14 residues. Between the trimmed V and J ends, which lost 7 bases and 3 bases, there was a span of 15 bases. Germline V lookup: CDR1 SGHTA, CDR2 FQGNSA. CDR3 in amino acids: CASNKQGPDYGYTF. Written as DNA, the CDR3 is TGTGCCAGCAACAAACAGGGACCGGACTATGGCTACACCTTC.

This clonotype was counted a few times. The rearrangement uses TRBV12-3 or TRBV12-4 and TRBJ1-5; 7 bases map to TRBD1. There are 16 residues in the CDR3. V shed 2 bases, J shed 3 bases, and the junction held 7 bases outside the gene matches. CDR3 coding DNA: TGTGCCAGCAGTTTACGAGGAGGGGGCCCCAATCAGCCCCAGCATTTT. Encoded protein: CASSLRGGGPNQPQHF.

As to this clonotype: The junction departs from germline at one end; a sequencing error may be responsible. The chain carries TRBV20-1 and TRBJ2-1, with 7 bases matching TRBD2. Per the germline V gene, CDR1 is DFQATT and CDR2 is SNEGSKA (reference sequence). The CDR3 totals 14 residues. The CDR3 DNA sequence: TGCAGTGCTCCCCCCCAAGCGGGATACAATGAGCCGTTCTTC. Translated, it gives CSAPPQAGYNEPFF.